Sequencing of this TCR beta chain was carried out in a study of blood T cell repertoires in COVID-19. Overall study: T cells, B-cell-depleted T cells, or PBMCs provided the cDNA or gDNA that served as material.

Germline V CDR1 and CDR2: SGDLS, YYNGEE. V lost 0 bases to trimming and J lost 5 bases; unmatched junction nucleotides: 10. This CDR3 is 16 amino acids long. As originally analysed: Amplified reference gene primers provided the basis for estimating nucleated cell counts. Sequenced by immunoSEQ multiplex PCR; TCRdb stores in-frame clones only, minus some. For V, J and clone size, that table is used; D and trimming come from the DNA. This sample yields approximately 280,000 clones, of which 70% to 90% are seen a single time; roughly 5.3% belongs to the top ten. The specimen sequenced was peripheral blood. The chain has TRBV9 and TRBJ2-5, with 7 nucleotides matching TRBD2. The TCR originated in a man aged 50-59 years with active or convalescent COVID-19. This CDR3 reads CASSVGWSSGTETQYF. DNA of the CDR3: TGTGCCAGCAGCGTAGGATGGTCGAGCGGGACTGAGACCCAGTACTTC.